This T cell receptor beta chain stems from a study of blood T cell repertoires in COVID-19. Study overall: Italy, Spain and the United States were the sources of the convalescent and acute COVID-19 samples.

How the authors handled the data: Nucleated cell counts were estimated from reference gene primer amplification. Using immunoSEQ multiplex PCR, the repertoire was profiled, and TCRdb retains in-frame clones only, with some absent. V, J and clone size are taken as reported in that table, and D and trimming were inferred from the DNA itself. Of roughly 140,000 clones listed, 85% are singletons. Trimming stripped 0 bases from V and 5 bases from J, with 16 bases between. Per germline, CDR1 LGHNA and CDR2 YSLEER. The CDR3 is 16 residues long. This clone was counted between two and nine times. Sample: peripheral blood. The sequence was obtained from a woman aged 35 to 49 with active or convalescent COVID-19. The gene calls are TRBV4-3 and TRBJ2-5; D may be TRBD2 (6 bases). CDR3 protein: CASSQDPAGGGETQYF. In nucleotides, the CDR3 is TGCGCCAGCAGCCAAGACCCCGCCGGGGGTGGGGAGACCCAGTACTTC.